The 18 T cell receptor beta chains presented below share a single source sample, sequenced in a study of T cells in Graves' hyperthyroidism and ophthalmopathy. Using RNA transcripts as the source, TCR beta CDR3 regions were amplified. TCR CDR3 underwent first-round RT-PCR with the HTBI primer set. Each CDR3 protein is one row after TCRdb ran MiXCR on the multiplex PCR reads. The sample has under 350,000 distinct CDR3 sequences; over 15% are singletons. The sequenced material came from blood. These receptors were taken from an older woman with Graves' ophthalmopathy.

This clonotype was detected ten times or more. The J gene is TRBJ2-2, the V gene TRBV7-2, with 8 bases lining up with TRBD2. The CDR3 spans 15 residues. Germline V CDR1 and CDR2: SGHTA, FQGNSA. J gave up 4 bases and V 6 bases, and 7 bases lay outside the gene matches. The CDR3 loop is CASRLEAGGTGELFF. The DNA for the CDR3 is TGTGCCAGCAGACTAGAGGCGGGAGGCACCGGGGAGCTGTTTTTT.

In this sample, this clonotype turned up many times. The chain carries TRBV2 and TRBJ1-4; tentative D call: TRBD1 (6 bases). Germline V gene data show CDR1 as SNHLY and CDR2 as FYNNEI. This CDR3 is 15 amino acids long. V lost 6 bases, J lost 7 bases, and 18 bases lay in between. CDR3 coding DNA: TGTGCCAGCAGCCAAGAGGGGGGGGCGGTTGAAAAACTGTTTTTT. Residues: CASSQEGGAVEKLFF.

This clonotype occurred a few times. The chain is built from TRBV6-1 and TRBJ2-1; 9 nucleotides align to TRBD1. J lost 4 bases, V lost 8 bases, and 6 bases had no gene match. Germline V gene sequence: CDR1 MNHNS, CDR2 SASEGT. The CDR3 is 14 amino acids. As DNA, the CDR3 is TGTGCCAGCGTGCGGGACAGGGCTTACAATGAGCAGTTCTTC. Translating it yields CASVRDRAYNEQFF.

This clonotype was counted ten times or more. V usage is TRBV11-2 and J usage is TRBJ2-2, with 8 bases identical to TRBD2. The CDR3 spans 15 residues. The junction had 1 base not matched to a gene; V was cut back by 3 bases and J by 1 base. Germline CDR1 and CDR2: SGHAT and FQNNGV. The chain's CDR3 is CASSFTSGNTGELFF. CDR3 nucleotides: TGTGCCAGCAGCTTTACTAGCGGGAACACCGGGGAGCTGTTTTTT.

This clonotype has at least ten counts. J is TRBJ2-7 and V is TRBV20-1; 8 positions agree with TRBD2. The CDR3 runs 14 residues. J lost 1 base, V lost 6 bases, and 8 bases had no gene match. Germline values: CDR1 DFQATT, CDR2 SNEGSKA (reference sequence). In DNA form, the CDR3 reads TGCAGTGCCCCTCAAAGCGGGAGATCCTACGAGCAGTACTTC. As protein: CSAPQSGRSYEQYF.

At least ten counts were recorded for this clonotype. The chain employs TRBV5-5 and TRBJ1-2; tentative D call: TRBD1 (6 bases). The CDR3 consists of 14 residues. Germline V gene data show CDR1 as SGHKS and CDR2 as YYEKEE (reference sequence). V lost 0 bases and J lost 7, with 13 bases in between. The CDR3 DNA reads as TGTGCCAGCAGCTTGGCCCAGGGGCCGGCTGGCTACACCTTC. Protein: CASSLAQGPAGYTF.

Ten or more counts support this clonotype. CDR3 in amino acids: CASSLEGLVGEQYF. The CDR3 DNA follows: TGCGCCAGCAGCTTGGAGGGCCTGGTCGGCGAGCAGTACTTC. The chain is built from TRBV5-1 and TRBJ2-7; no firm D call. The CDR3 is made up of 14 amino acids. Trimming pared 0 bases from V and 6 bases from J, leaving 13 bases between. In germline, CDR1 is SGHRS, CDR2 YFSETQ.

J is TRBJ2-7 and V is TRBV4-2, with 10 bases lining up with TRBD1. With V trimmed by 2 bases and J by 3 bases, 4 bases remained unmatched. This CDR3 spans 15 amino acids. In germline, CDR1 is LGHNA, CDR2 YNFKEQ. In DNA form, the CDR3 reads TGTGCCAGCAGCCAATGGGGACAGGGGATCTACGAGCAGTACTTC. The encoded protein is CASSQWGQGIYEQYF.

The chain links TRBV6-5 to TRBJ1-5; D may be TRBD1 (5 bases). The V end was cut by 2 bases, the J end by 9 bases, with 23 bases between. This CDR3 is 17 amino acids long. Germline V lookup: CDR1 MNHEY, CDR2 SVGAGI. The CDR3 DNA sequence: TGTGCCAGCAGTTACCGGAACACAGACAGCCCTTTGTGGCCCCAGCATTTT. Amino acids: CASSYRNTDSPLWPQHF.

This sequence joins TRBV19 and TRBJ2-7; no reliable D call. This CDR3 region has 15 residues. Germline lookup yields CDR1 LNHDA and CDR2 SQIVND (reference sequence). Trimming shortened V by 4 bases and J by 0 bases, and 13 bases separated the two germline ends. Written as DNA, the CDR3 is TGTGCCAGTAGTAGCACCGGGTCAGACTCCTACGAGCAGTACTTC. The encoded protein is CASSSTGSDSYEQYF.

The table lists this clonotype with many counts. The gene calls are TRBV18 and TRBJ2-5; the match to TRBD1 covers 8 bases. V lost 1 base and J lost 5; bases outside the gene matches: 6. Germline CDR1 is KGHSH and CDR2 is LQKENI. The CDR3 extends over 15 amino acids. CDR3 amino acids: CASSPRQGFRETQYF. For the CDR3, the DNA is TGTGCCAGCTCACCACGACAGGGGTTTCGGGAGACCCAGTACTTC. The full variable domain, rest sourced from reference TRBV18 and TRBJ2-5, is NAGVMQNPRHLVRRRGQEARLRCSPMKGHSHVYWYRQLPEEGLKFMVYLQKENIIDESGMPKERFSAEFPKEGPSILRIQQVVRGDSAAYFCASSPRQGFRETQYFGPGTRLLVL.

This clonotype showed up many times. The V call is TRBV20-1, the J call TRBJ1-6; D not certain. The CDR3 runs 16 residues. Germline V gene lookup returns CDR1 DFQATT and CDR2 SNEGSKA (reference sequence). Trimming took off 0 bases at V and 0 bases at J, with 9 bases between the two ends. CDR3 sequence reads: CSARDRVYSYNSPLHF. The DNA of the CDR3 is TGCAGTGCTAGAGATAGGGTATACTCCTATAATTCACCCCTCCACTTT.

This clonotype was seen ten or more times. The chain has TRBV28 and TRBJ2-4, with a weak D call TRBD1 (6 bases). Germline V gene sequence: CDR1 MDHEN, CDR2 SYDVKM. This CDR3 spans 14 amino acids. V was clipped by 3 bases and J by 8 bases, with 14 bases between them. The CDR3 here is CASSLQTGADIQYF. The CDR3 DNA sequence: TGTGCCAGCAGTTTGCAGACAGGTGCGGACATTCAGTACTTC. Full variable domain (outside the CDR3, taken from reference TRBV28 and TRBJ2-4): DVKVTQSSRYLVKRTGEKVFLECVQDMDHENMFWYRQDPGLGLRLIYFSYDVKMKEKGDIPEGYSVSREKKERFSLILESASTNQTSMYLCASSLQTGADIQYFGAGTRLSVL.

This clonotype showed up many times. CDR3 coding DNA: TGTGCCAGTAGCCGCGGCGATTCACCCCTCCACTTT. Protein product: CASSRGDSPLHF. The rearrangement links TRBV27 to TRBJ1-6; no clear D gene. V gave up 9 bases and J gave up 8 bases, with 11 bases separating them. The CDR3 has 12 residues. Germline values: CDR1 MNHEY, CDR2 SMNVEV (reference sequence).

This chain connects TRBV18 to TRBJ2-3; D uncertain. Per germline, CDR1 KGHSH and CDR2 LQKENI. Trimming removed 0 bases from V and 2 bases from J, with 9 bases in between. The CDR3 contains 15 residues. CDR3 in DNA: TGTGCCAGCTCACCACCTCTGGTCCTCACAGATACGCAGTATTTT. Its protein is CASSPPLVLTDTQYF.

This clonotype was observed many times. V is TRBV18 and J is TRBJ2-7; either TRBD1 or TRBD2 may supply D (5 bases each). The CDR3 loop spans 15 amino acids. The V gene lost 3 bases and the J gene lost 7 bases, with 19 bases spanning the gap. The germline gives CDR1 KGHSH, CDR2 LQKENI. The CDR3 DNA is TGTGCCAGCTCACCGAACTTGGGGGACCTAGGGGAGCAGTACTTC. It specifies CASSPNLGDLGEQYF.

This rearrangement joins TRBV28 to TRBJ2-1; D remains unclear. V was pared by 1 base and J by 5 bases, with 3 bases between. The CDR3 contains 12 residues. Germline V gene sequence: CDR1 MDHEN, CDR2 SYDVKM. The DNA for the CDR3 is TGTGCCAGCAGTTTATTGCACAATGAGCAGTTCTTC. It specifies CASSLLHNEQFF.

At least ten counts were recorded for this clonotype. This rearrangement joins TRBV12-3 or TRBV12-4 to TRBJ1-6; D is ambiguous. The CDR3 is 13 amino acids. Trimming shortened V by 6 bases and J by 8 bases, and 11 bases separated the two germline ends. The CDR3 nucleotides read TGTGCCAGCAGCGCTAGGAGCGATTCACCCCTCCACTTT. Translation gives CASSARSDSPLHF.